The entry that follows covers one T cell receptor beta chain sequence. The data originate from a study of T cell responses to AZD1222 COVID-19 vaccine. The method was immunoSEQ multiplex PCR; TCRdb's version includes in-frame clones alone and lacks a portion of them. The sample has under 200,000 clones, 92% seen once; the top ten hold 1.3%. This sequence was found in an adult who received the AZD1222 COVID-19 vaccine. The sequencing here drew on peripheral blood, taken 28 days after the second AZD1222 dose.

The CDR3 DNA reads TGTGCCAGCAGCTTAGATAGCGGGGGCCTCTACAATGAGCAGTTCTTC. Its protein is CASSLDSGGLYNEQFF. The chain combines TRBV11-2 with TRBJ2-1, with 9 bases that match TRBD2. CDR3 size: 16 residues. The V gene's germline CDR1 is SGHAT and CDR2 FQNNGV. V gave up 0 bases and J gave up 3 bases; unmatched junction bases: 3.